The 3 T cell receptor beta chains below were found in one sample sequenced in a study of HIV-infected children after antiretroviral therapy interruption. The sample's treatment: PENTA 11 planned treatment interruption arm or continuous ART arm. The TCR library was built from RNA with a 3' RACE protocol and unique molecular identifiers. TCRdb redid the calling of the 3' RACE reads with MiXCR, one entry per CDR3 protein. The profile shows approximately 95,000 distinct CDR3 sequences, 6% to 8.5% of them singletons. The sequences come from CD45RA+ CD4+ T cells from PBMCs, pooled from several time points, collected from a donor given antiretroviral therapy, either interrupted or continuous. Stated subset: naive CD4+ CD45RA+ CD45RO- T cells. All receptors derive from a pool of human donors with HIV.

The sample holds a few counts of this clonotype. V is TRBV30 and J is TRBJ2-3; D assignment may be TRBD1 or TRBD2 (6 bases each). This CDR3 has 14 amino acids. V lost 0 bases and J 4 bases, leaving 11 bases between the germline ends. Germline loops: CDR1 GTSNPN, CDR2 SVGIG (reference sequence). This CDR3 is CAWSVGGRADTQYF. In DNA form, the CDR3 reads TGTGCCTGGAGTGTGGGGGGCAGGGCAGATACGCAGTATTTT. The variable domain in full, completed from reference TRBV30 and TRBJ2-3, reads SQTIHQWPATLVQPVGSPLSLECTVEGTSNPNLYWYRQAAGRGLQLLFYSVGIGQISSEVPQNLSASRPQDRQFILSSKKLLLSDSGFYLCAWSVGGRADTQYFGPGTRLTVL.

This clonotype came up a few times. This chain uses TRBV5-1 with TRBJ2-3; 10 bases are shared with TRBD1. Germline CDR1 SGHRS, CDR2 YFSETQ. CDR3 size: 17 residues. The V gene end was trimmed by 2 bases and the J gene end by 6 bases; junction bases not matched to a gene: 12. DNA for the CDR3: TGCGCCAGCAGCTTAGGCTCCGGGACAGGGGAAGCGGATACGCAGTATTTT. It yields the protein CASSLGSGTGEADTQYF.

The CDR3 protein is CASTKWHRAGTNGLEFF. CDR3 nucleotides: TGTGCCAGCACCAAATGGCACCGGGCAGGGACCAACGGTTTGGAGTTCTTC. The chain combines TRBV21-1 with TRBJ2-1; the table's TRBD1 call for D was not verified on the DNA. TRBV21-1 is shown as a pseudogene. The CDR3 runs 17 residues.